Sequencing of this T cell receptor (beta chain) was carried out in a study of T cell changes during pregnancy in multiple sclerosis. This clone showed up just a few times. CDR1 is GTSNPN and CDR2 is SVGIG in the germline V gene (reference sequence). V lost 6 bases, J lost 7 bases, and 9 bases lay in between. This CDR3 contains 10 residues. The data were produced by immunoSEQ multiplex PCR, yet TCRdb's version contains in-frame clones alone and is incomplete. Among 80,000 to 100,000 clones listed, less than 95% were seen once. The receptor comes from a female donor in good health, enrolled as a control in a pregnancy study. The chain couples TRBV30 to TRBJ1-1; D gene unclear. The sample in question was peripheral blood, obtained in the second trimester of pregnancy. The CDR3 DNA follows: TGTGCCTGTGACTTGGGTGAAGCTTTCTTT. Amino acids: CACDLGEAFF.